The clone carrying this TCR beta chain was seen a handful of times. The antigen remains undetermined. Although they were nominally healthy when sampled, donors likely had unrecorded immune exposures. This sample stems from a study of cytomegalovirus exposure and HLA in healthy donors. The study's findings and limits: Earlier results showed most TCR beta V segments being productive about 87% or about 30% of the time.

PCR involved 60 Vbeta and 13 Jbeta primers. Clones were read by immunoSEQ multiplex PCR, and TCRdb kept only the in-frame ones, dropping some. The sample includes roughly 99,000 clones, approximately 79% of them seen just once. The CDR3 covers 14 residues. V shed 3 bases and J 3 bases; nucleotides not matched to a gene: 5. CDR1 and CDR2 (germline): SGHDT, YYEEEE. Source material: PBMCs. The gene calls are TRBV5-6 and TRBJ1-1; 7 bases are shared with TRBD1. This TCR was sampled from a woman in her 40s in good health and CMV-seronegative. The CDR3 coding sequence is TGTGCCAGCAGCTCACTCAGGGGGTACACTGAAGCTTTCTTT. This encodes CASSSLRGYTEAFF.